This TCR beta chain derives from a study of cytomegalovirus exposure and HLA in healthy donors. Study conclusions and caveats: Some public TCRs appeared in many individuals, while most sequences were rare. Within the data, a cluster of highly shared sequence variants was likely a sequencing artifact.

In germline, CDR1 is LNHDA, CDR2 SQIVND (reference sequence). CDR3 size: 15 residues. Germline trimming cut 3 bases from V and 2 bases from J; bases unmatched to any gene: 7. To note about this clone: Antigen: not known.

In the PCR, 60 Vbeta and 13 Jbeta primers were used. Assay used: immunoSEQ multiplex PCR; TCRdb lists only in-frame clones, some missing. The table includes about 130,000 clones, more than 65% detected once. This TCR derives from a man aged 18-30 years in good health and CMV-seropositive. The specimen sequenced was PBMCs. The rearrangement links TRBV19 to TRBJ2-7; 7 nucleotides line up with TRBD2. CDR3 sequence reads: CASSIGRDVTYEQYF. CDR3 bases: TGTGCCAGTAGTATTGGGAGGGACGTTACCTACGAGCAGTACTTC.